This T cell receptor (beta chain) comes out of a study of cytomegalovirus exposure and HLA in healthy donors. The wider study: Most donors, about 77% of a few hundred genotyped, fell in the Caucasian-associated ancestry cluster. Whole-study findings and limits: Earlier analysis found most TCR beta V segments productive about 90% or about 30% of the time. The Asian-associated ancestry cluster reportedly had fewer N-insertions than the roughly 670-donor mean in a later analysis.

In the PCR, 60 Vbeta and 13 Jbeta primers were used. Per the original methods: Later reanalysis found 75 million to 95 million unique TCR beta chains, around 9.9 million of them shared. Generated by immunoSEQ multiplex PCR, the TCRdb table keeps only in-frame clones and is missing some. The DNA was the basis for D and trimming; V, J and clone size are from that table. The table shows about 190,000 clones, with roughly 77% occurring only once. This CDR3 region has 16 residues. V dropped 7 bases and J dropped 5 bases, with 22 bases sitting between them. Looked up from germline, CDR1 is LNHDA and CDR2 is SQIVND (reference sequence). About this clone: The antigen is unknown.

The V and J genes are TRBV19 and TRBJ2-3, with D possibly matching TRBD2 (6 bases). The sequence was collected from a woman aged 50 to 65 in good health and CMV-seronegative. Sequences were obtained from PBMCs. The CDR3 coding sequence is TGTGCCAGTACCCCGGGCTGGGGGGTCATTGGAGATACGCAGTATTTT. Translating gives CASTPGWGVIGDTQYF.